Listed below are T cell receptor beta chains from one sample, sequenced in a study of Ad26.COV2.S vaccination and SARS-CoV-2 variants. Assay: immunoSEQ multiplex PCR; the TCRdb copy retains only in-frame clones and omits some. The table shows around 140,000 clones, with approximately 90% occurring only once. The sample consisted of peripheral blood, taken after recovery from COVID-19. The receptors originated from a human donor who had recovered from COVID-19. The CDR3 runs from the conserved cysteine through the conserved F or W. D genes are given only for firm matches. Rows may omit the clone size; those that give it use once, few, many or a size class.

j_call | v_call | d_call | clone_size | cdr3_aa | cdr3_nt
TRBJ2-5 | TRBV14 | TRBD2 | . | CASSQGLAGQETQYF | TGTGCCAGCAGCCAAGGACTAGCGGGCCAAGAGACCCAGTACTTC
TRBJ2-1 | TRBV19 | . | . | CASSVLGGPREQFF | TGTGCCAGTAGTGTTTTGGGGGGTCCACGGGAGCAGTTCTTC
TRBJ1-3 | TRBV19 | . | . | CASISRGRSSGNTIYF | TGTGCCAGTATATCACGCGGACGGAGCTCTGGAAACACCATATATTTT
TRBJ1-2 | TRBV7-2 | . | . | CASSAAQGSYRGYTF | TGTGCCAGCAGCGCCGCCCAGGGATCCTATCGTGGCTACACCTTC
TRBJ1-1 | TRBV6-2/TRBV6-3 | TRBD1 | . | CASSYTDRAGNTEAFF | TGTGCCAGCAGTTACACCGACAGGGCGGGGAACACTGAAGCTTTCTTT
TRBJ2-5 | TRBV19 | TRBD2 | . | CASSILSGRQETQYF | TGTGCCAGTAGTATTCTTAGCGGGAGACAAGAGACCCAGTACTTC
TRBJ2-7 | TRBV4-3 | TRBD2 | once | CASSQDRQRGAYEQYF | TGCGCCAGCAGCCAAGATAGGCAGCGGGGGGCCTACGAGCAGTACTTC
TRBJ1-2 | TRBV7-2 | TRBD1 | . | CASSLTLSQGAVYGYTF | TGTGCCAGCAGCTTAACTCTTTCACAGGGGGCGGTCTATGGCTACACCTTC
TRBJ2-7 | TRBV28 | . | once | CASHTSLPPYEQYF | TGTGCCAGCCATACCTCGTTACCGCCCTACGAGCAGTACTTC
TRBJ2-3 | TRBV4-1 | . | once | CASSQGMAGTQYF | TGCGCCAGCAGCCAAGGGATGGCCGGTACGCAGTATTTT
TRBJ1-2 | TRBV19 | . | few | CASSPTLDSLYGYTF | TGTGCCAGTAGTCCCACTTTGGACAGCTTATATGGCTACACCTTC
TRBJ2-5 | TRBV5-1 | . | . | CASSLGPAETQYF | TGCGCCAGCAGCTTGGGGCCCGCGGAGACCCAGTACTTC
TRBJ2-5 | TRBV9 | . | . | CASSPPGETQYF | TGTGCCAGCAGCCCCCCCGGAGAGACCCAGTACTTC
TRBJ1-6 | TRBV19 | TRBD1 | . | CASRDRGGSPLHF | TGTGCCAGTCGGGACAGGGGAGGGTCACCCCTCCACTTT
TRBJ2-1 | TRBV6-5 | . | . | CASTDSGNEQFF | TGTGCCAGCACTGACTCGGGGAATGAGCAGTTCTTC
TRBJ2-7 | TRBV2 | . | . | CASSDGYEQYF | TGTGCCAGCAGTGACGGATACGAGCAGTACTTC
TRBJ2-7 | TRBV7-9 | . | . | CASSLARGEQYF | TGTGCCAGCAGCTTAGCGCGAGGCGAGCAGTACTTC
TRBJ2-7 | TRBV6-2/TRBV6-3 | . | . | CASSYSDSSYEQYF | TGTGCCAGCAGTTACTCGGACAGCTCCTACGAGCAGTACTTC